These 17 T cell receptor beta chains share one sample of origin, sequenced in a study of OX40 agonist ivuxolimab in advanced cancers. The method was immunoSEQ multiplex PCR; TCRdb's version includes in-frame clones alone and lacks a portion of them. The data show 60,000 to 85,000 clones, with about three quarters seen just once and 1.5% to 2% held by the top ten. Sequenced here: CD4+ or CD8+ T cells sorted from blood, sampled in a trial of the OX40 agonist ivuxolimab. The receptors were gathered from an adult with an advanced solid tumor such as melanoma, head and neck, liver or kidney cancer.

This chain joins TRBV6-6 and TRBJ1-1, with D hard to call. V shed 0 bases and J shed 4 bases, with 12 bases lying between them. This CDR3 region has 15 residues. Per the germline V gene, CDR1 is MNHNY and CDR2 is SVGAGI (reference sequence). CDR3 in amino acids: CASSYSSPPGTEAFF. The CDR3, as DNA: TGTGCCAGCAGTTACTCGTCACCCCCGGGCACTGAAGCTTTCTTT.

The V and J genes are TRBV10-1 and TRBJ2-7; D gene uncertain. V was pared by 4 bases and J by 1 base, with 8 bases between. CDR3 length: 13 amino acids. Looked up from germline, CDR1 is WNHNN and CDR2 is SYGVQD (reference sequence). CDR3 coding DNA: TGCGCCAGCAGTGCTTCAGTTTCCTACGAGCAGTACTTC. Translated: CASSASVSYEQYF.

The rearrangement links TRBV9 to TRBJ1-4; perhaps TRBD1 as D (6 bases). Trimming removed 2 bases at V and 8 bases at J, with 16 bases between. Germline V gives CDR1 SGDLS, CDR2 YYNGEE. This CDR3 comprises 15 residues. CDR3 bases: TGTGCCAGCAGCGTGGACAGCTACGCGGTCGAAAAACTGTTTTTT. Translation gives CASSVDSYAVEKLFF.

The rearrangement uses TRBV11-1 and TRBJ2-3; tentatively, D is TRBD2 (5 bases). The germline CDR1 and CDR2 sequences are SGHAT and FQDESV (reference sequence). This CDR3 is built from 16 residues. V lost 6 bases, J lost 0 bases, and 16 bases lay in between. The CDR3 protein is CASRAGRQASTDTQYF. The CDR3 DNA sequence: TGTGCCAGCAGGGCGGGTCGCCAGGCTAGCACAGATACGCAGTATTTT.

This CDR3 reads CASSRDREDNEQFF. CDR3 bases: TGTGCCAGCAGCCGGGACAGGGAGGACAATGAGCAGTTCTTC. The chain is built from TRBV6-6 and TRBJ2-1; 9 bases match TRBD1. V gave up 6 bases and J gave up 5 bases; unmatched junction bases: 5. The CDR3 contains 14 residues. The V gene's germline CDR1 is MNHNY and CDR2 SVGAGI (reference sequence).

This chain joins TRBV6-5 and TRBJ1-5; 9 nucleotides agree with TRBD1. Germline V gene lookup returns CDR1 MNHEY and CDR2 SVGAGI. The ends lost 5 bases at V and 3 bases at J; junction bases unmatched: 5. The CDR3 contains 15 residues. CDR3 coding DNA: TGTGCCAGCAGTCGGACAGGGGAGGACAATCAGCCCCAGCATTTT. Translating gives CASSRTGEDNQPQHF.

The rearrangement joins TRBV6-1 to TRBJ1-5, with TRBD1 matching 9 bases. The CDR3 contains 15 residues. V was pared by 5 bases and J by 7 bases, with 9 bases of the junction left unmatched. Germline V gene lookup returns CDR1 MNHNS and CDR2 SASEGT. The CDR3 nucleotides read TGTGCCAGCAGTCGGGACAGGGAGGGATGGCAGCCCCAGCATTTT. Encoded protein: CASSRDREGWQPQHF.

The V call is TRBV6-6, the J call TRBJ2-3; D is unclear. The ends were cut back, 2 bases at V and 2 bases at J, with 5 bases in the middle. This CDR3 has 13 residues. The germline CDR1 and CDR2 sequences are MNHNY and SVGAGI (reference sequence). CDR3 amino acids: CASSYPDTDTQYF. The DNA of the CDR3 is TGTGCCAGCAGTTACCCAGACACAGATACGCAGTATTTT.

The chain uses TRBV7-9 and TRBJ2-6; D possibly corresponds to TRBD1 (6 bases). CDR3 length equals 17 residues. V lost 5 bases and J 0 bases, leaving 14 bases between the germline ends. Germline V gives CDR1 SEHNR, CDR2 FQNEAQ (reference sequence). The CDR3: CASSRDTRSSGANVLTF. The DNA of the CDR3 is TGTGCCAGCAGCAGGGACACCAGGTCCTCTGGGGCCAACGTCCTGACTTTC.

The genes are TRBV6-5 and TRBJ2-1, with 11 bases matching TRBD1. The J segment lost 6 bases and the V segment lost 5 bases, leaving 3 bases of the junction unmatched. Germline assignment: CDR1 MNHEY and CDR2 SVGAGI. This CDR3 is built from 14 residues. The CDR3 region has the DNA TGTGCCAGCAGTCGGACAGGGGGCCCCAATGAGCAGTTCTTC. Amino acid sequence: CASSRTGGPNEQFF.

This clone was counted a few times. The V gene is TRBV20-1, the J gene TRBJ1-1; no firm D call. The germline V gene encodes CDR1 DFQATT and CDR2 SNEGSKA (reference sequence). The CDR3 is made up of 11 amino acids. The CDR3 loop reads CTPVSGTEAFF. CDR3 bases: TGCACACCGGTCAGCGGGACTGAAGCTTTCTTT.

This chain connects TRBV2 to TRBJ2-7; 11 nucleotides match TRBD2. CDR3 size: 13 residues. Germline CDR1 reads SNHLY; CDR2 reads FYNNEI. J was trimmed by 4 bases and V by 10 bases; bases with no gene match: 6. For the CDR3, the DNA is TGTGCCACTACCGGGACTAGCGGTTACGAGCAGTACTTC. Encoded protein: CATTGTSGYEQYF. The full variable domain, with the rest looked up from reference TRBV2 and TRBJ2-7, is EPEVTQTPSHQVTQMGQEVILRCVPISNHLYFYWYRQILGQKVEFLVSFYNNEISEKSEIFDDQFSVERPDGSNFTLKIRSTKLEDSAMYFCATTGTSGYEQYFGPGTRLTVT.

This chain joins TRBV4-1 and TRBJ2-7, with D possibly TRBD1 on 6 matching bases. The germline CDR1 and CDR2 sequences are MGHRA and YSYEKL. This CDR3 has 14 amino acids. Trimming removed 1 base from V and 5 bases from J, with 12 bases in between. In DNA form, the CDR3 reads TGCGCCAGCAGCCAAGTTAGTCAGGGGAACGAGCAGTACTTC. Translation gives CASSQVSQGNEQYF.

J is TRBJ2-7 and V is TRBV5-1, with 7 bases aligning to TRBD1. Germline-derived CDR1 and CDR2 are SGHRS and YFSETQ. The CDR3 loop spans 14 amino acids. With 2 bases clipped from V and 9 bases from J, the junction kept 11 bases outside the gene matches. The CDR3 loop reads CASSLQGFRDVQYF. The DNA for the CDR3 is TGCGCCAGCAGCTTACAGGGGTTCAGGGACGTGCAGTACTTC.

This sequence joins TRBV29-1 and TRBJ2-1; tentatively, D is TRBD1 (5 bases). Germline values: CDR1 SQVTM, CDR2 ANQGSEA. Trimming took off 7 bases at V and 7 bases at J, with 11 bases between the two ends. The CDR3 is 11 residues long. CDR3: CSAGKGNEQFF. CDR3 coding DNA: TGCAGCGCTGGGAAGGGGAATGAGCAGTTCTTC.

This clone has just a few counts. The chain has TRBV2 and TRBJ1-5; 12 bases map to TRBD1. V lost 6 bases and J lost 5; bases outside the gene matches: 5. CDR1 is SNHLY and CDR2 is FYNNEI in the germline V gene. The CDR3 loop spans 15 amino acids. CDR3 loop: CASSGGQGAHQPQHF. CDR3 nucleotides: TGTGCCAGCAGCGGGGGACAGGGGGCTCATCAGCCCCAGCATTTT.

This chain connects TRBV28 to TRBJ1-1, with a weak D call TRBD1 (5 bases). This CDR3 is 14 amino acids long. Germline CDR1 reads MDHEN; CDR2 reads SYDVKM. Trimming stripped 10 bases from V and 1 base from J, with 16 bases between. DNA for the CDR3: TGTGCCACCGCCCCCGGGACGGCGAACACTGAAGCTTTCTTT. Amino acid sequence: CATAPGTANTEAFF. Combining the CDR3 with reference TRBV28 and TRBJ1-1 gives the whole variable domain DVKVTQSSRYLVKRTGEKVFLECVQDMDHENMFWYRQDPGLGLRLIYFSYDVKMKEKGDIPEGYSVSREKKERFSLILESASTNQTSMYLCATAPGTANTEAFFGQGTRLTVV.